The 15 T cell receptor beta chains below come from one sample, sequenced in a study of technical replicates of blood from several donors. Profiling relied on immunoSEQ multiplex PCR, and the TCRdb table lists in-frame clones only, not all of them. The profile shows about 82,000 clones, 90% to 95% of them singletons. The specimen sequenced was T cells isolated from PBMCs. The receptor set was obtained from a human donor in good health.

This clone occurred once. The CDR3 DNA sequence: TGTGCCAGCAGCCAAGTGGGACTAGCGGGAGGGAATTTGGACGAGCAGTACTTC. It specifies CASSQVGLAGGNLDEQYF. The chain carries TRBV4-2 and TRBJ2-7, with 16 bases lining up with TRBD2. The ends lost 1 base at V and 5 bases at J; junction bases unmatched: 8. The CDR3 runs 18 residues. CDR1 LGHNA and CDR2 YNFKEQ come from the germline V gene.

This chain connects TRBV2 to TRBJ2-1; weak D call: TRBD2 (5 bases). The CDR3 has 11 amino acids. Germline V lookup: CDR1 SNHLY, CDR2 FYNNEI. V lost 5 bases, J lost 8 bases, and 7 bases lay in between. The CDR3 sequence is CASSYGDEQFF. Here the CDR3 DNA reads TGTGCCAGCAGTTACGGGGATGAGCAGTTCTTC.

About this clone itself: This CDR3 is also generated by other DNA sequences in the sample. The chain links TRBV6-5 to TRBJ2-7; no firm D call. The germline V and J ends were trimmed by 2 bases and 0 bases, with 8 bases remaining between them. Per germline, CDR1 MNHEY and CDR2 SVGAGI. This CDR3 has 14 residues. CDR3 nucleotides: TGTGCCAGCAGTTACGGAGAAAGCTCCTACGAGCAGTACTTC. The encoded protein is CASSYGESSYEQYF.

V and J are TRBV14 and TRBJ2-5; 8 nucleotides line up with TRBD2. Germline-derived CDR1 and CDR2 are SGHDN and FVKESK. The CDR3 has 14 residues. Trimming took 2 bases from V and 5 from J; bases not matched to a gene: 4. Here the CDR3 DNA reads TGTGCCAGCAGCCAATCTAGCGGGTACGAGACCCAGTACTTC. Amino acids: CASSQSSGYETQYF.

The rearrangement links TRBV28 to TRBJ1-5, with 10 bases that match TRBD1. CDR1 is MDHEN, CDR2 SYDVKM, per germline. The CDR3 runs 17 residues. The trim removed 5 bases at V and 7 bases at J, leaving 14 bases unmatched. The CDR3 coding sequence is TGTGCCAGCAGTGGTGCCCCCGGGACAGGGGTCCACCAGCCCCAGCATTTT. This codes for CASSGAPGTGVHQPQHF.

Only a few counts were recorded for this clone. This chain links TRBV13 with TRBJ1-1; D unresolved. V gave up 5 bases and J gave up 4 bases, with 11 bases separating them. There are 13 residues in the CDR3. Germline V gives CDR1 PRHDT, CDR2 FYEKMQ (reference sequence). CDR3 protein: CASSRNRGTEAFF. Written as DNA, the CDR3 is TGTGCCAGCAGCCGTAACCGAGGCACTGAAGCTTTCTTT.

This chain connects TRBV4-1 to TRBJ2-1; weak D call: TRBD2 (6 bases). The CDR3 extends over 17 amino acids. Between the trimmed V and J ends, which lost 0 bases and 7 bases, there was a span of 19 bases. Germline CDR1 MGHRA, CDR2 YSYEKL. In DNA, the CDR3 is TGCGCCAGCAGCCAAGAATTAGAACGGGAGAAGTTAAATGAGCAGTTCTTC. This encodes CASSQELEREKLNEQFF.

This chain links TRBV11-3 with TRBJ2-7; the match to TRBD2 covers 8 bases. Germline CDR1 SGHNT, CDR2 YENEEA. This CDR3 has 11 residues. J was trimmed by 6 bases and V by 5 bases; bases with no gene match: 0. In nucleotides, the CDR3 is TGTGCCAGCAGCAGCGGGAGCGAGCAGTACTTC. It codes for CASSSGSEQYF.

The rearrangement links TRBV19 to TRBJ1-4, with TRBD1 as a possible D gene (5 bases). CDR3 size: 12 residues. Per germline, CDR1 LNHDA and CDR2 SQIVND (reference sequence). V was cut by 3 bases and J by 7 bases, with 6 bases left in between. CDR3 nucleotide sequence: TGTGCCAGTAGTATTAGGGGTGAAAAACTGTTTTTT. Translation: CASSIRGEKLFF.

This rearrangement joins TRBV14 to TRBJ2-1; TRBD2 matches at 8 bases. The germline V gene encodes CDR1 SGHDN and CDR2 FVKESK. V trimming: 4 bases; J trimming: 4 bases; junction bases outside the gene matches: 0. The CDR3 is 13 amino acids. The CDR3 loop reads CASSLAGYNEQFF. In nucleotides, the CDR3 is TGTGCCAGCAGCCTAGCGGGATACAATGAGCAGTTCTTC.

The rearrangement joins TRBV28 to TRBJ1-1, with TRBD1 as a possible D gene (6 bases). CDR1 and CDR2 from the germline V gene are MDHEN and SYDVKM. This CDR3 has 14 residues. V shed 7 bases and J shed 5 bases, with 17 bases lying between them. The CDR3 protein is CASTRQAEITEAFF. The DNA for the CDR3 is TGTGCCAGCACCCGACAGGCCGAGATAACTGAAGCTTTCTTT.

The DNA of the CDR3 is TGTGCCAGCAGTTCCGACAGGGGAAGCCAGCCCCAGCATTTT. It specifies CASSSDRGSQPQHF. The chain links TRBV28 to TRBJ1-5; 8 nucleotides agree with TRBD1. The CDR3 is made up of 14 amino acids. J lost 7 bases, V lost 4 bases, and 6 bases had no gene match. Germline CDR1 reads MDHEN; CDR2 reads SYDVKM. Supplemented by reference TRBV28 and TRBJ1-5, the full variable domain reads DVKVTQSSRYLVKRTGEKVFLECVQDMDHENMFWYRQDPGLGLRLIYFSYDVKMKEKGDIPEGYSVSREKKERFSLILESASTNQTSMYLCASSSDRGSQPQHFGDGTRLSIL.

The chain joins TRBV4-3 to TRBJ2-2, with TRBD2 identical over 9 bases. The V gene's germline CDR1 is LGHNA and CDR2 YSLEER. The CDR3 runs 17 residues. V was clipped by 1 base and J by 2 bases; unmatched bases: 5. This chain's CDR3 is CASSQGIAGANTGELFF. The CDR3 region has the DNA TGCGCCAGCAGCCAAGGTATAGCGGGAGCTAACACCGGGGAGCTGTTTTTT.

This rearrangement joins TRBV7-6 to TRBJ2-7; TRBD1 matches 11 bases. CDR1 and CDR2 from the germline V gene are SGHVS and FNYEAQ. CDR3 length: 15 residues. V lost 5 bases and J lost 6; bases outside the gene matches: 9. The CDR3 coding sequence is TGTGCCAGCAGCCTGGGACAGGGGGGAAAGGGCGAGCAGTACTTC. It yields the protein CASSLGQGGKGEQYF.

In its sample, this clone was seen a few times. J is TRBJ1-1 and V is TRBV29-1, with TRBD1 matching 7 bases. V lost 6 bases to trimming and J lost 5 bases; unmatched junction nucleotides: 9. The CDR3 sequence is 13 residues long. The germline V gene encodes CDR1 SQVTM and CDR2 ANQGSEA. The CDR3 sequence is CSVRDRVKTEAFF. As DNA, the CDR3 is TGCAGCGTGCGTGACAGGGTAAAGACTGAAGCTTTCTTT. The entire variable domain, with the rest obtained from reference TRBV29-1 and TRBJ1-1, is as follows: SAVISQKPSRDICQRGTSLTIQCQVDSQVTMMFWYRQQPGQSLTLIATANQGSEATYESGFVIDKFPISRPNLTFSTLTVSNMSPEDSSIYLCSVRDRVKTEAFFGQGTRLTVV.